These 3 T cell receptor beta chains were all obtained from the same sample, sequenced in a study of T cells in Graves' hyperthyroidism and ophthalmopathy. TCR beta CDR3 regions were amplified from RNA. Primed by the HTBI set, a first-round RT-PCR was run on the TCR CDR3. Using its own MiXCR run on the multiplex PCR reads, TCRdb lists one record per CDR3 protein. The profile shows 300,000 to 450,000 distinct CDR3 sequences, roughly 12% of them singletons. Specimen: blood. The source is a young man with Graves' hyperthyroidism that later progressed to Graves' ophthalmopathy.

At least ten counts were recorded for this clonotype. The chain uses TRBV9 and TRBJ1-3; tentatively, D is TRBD1 (5 bases). The CDR3 has 14 amino acids. Germline V lookup: CDR1 SGDLS, CDR2 YYNGEE. V was pared by 4 bases and J by 1 base, with 9 bases between. The chain's CDR3 is CASSPGTSGNTIYF. The CDR3, as DNA: TGTGCCAGCAGCCCCGGGACTTCTGGAAACACCATATATTTT.

This clonotype occurred many times. V is TRBV7-9 and J is TRBJ2-1; 13 bases line up with TRBD2. V dropped 5 bases and J dropped 5; count of bases not matched to a gene: 9. Germline V gene data show CDR1 as SEHNR and CDR2 as FQNEAQ (reference sequence). The CDR3 has 17 residues. CDR3 DNA: TGTGCCAGCAGCCTCCTCCGACTAGCGGGGGGCCACAATGAGCAGTTCTTC. Translation: CASSLLRLAGGHNEQFF.

The V and J genes are TRBV24-1 and TRBJ2-3; D may be TRBD1 (6 bases). Germline CDR1 KGHDR, CDR2 SFDVKD. Trimming shortened V by 6 bases and J by 0 bases, and 12 bases separated the two germline ends. The CDR3 extends over 15 amino acids. CDR3 region: CATSKGQTSTDTQYF. CDR3 nucleotides: TGTGCCACCAGTAAAGGACAGACAAGCACAGATACGCAGTATTTT.